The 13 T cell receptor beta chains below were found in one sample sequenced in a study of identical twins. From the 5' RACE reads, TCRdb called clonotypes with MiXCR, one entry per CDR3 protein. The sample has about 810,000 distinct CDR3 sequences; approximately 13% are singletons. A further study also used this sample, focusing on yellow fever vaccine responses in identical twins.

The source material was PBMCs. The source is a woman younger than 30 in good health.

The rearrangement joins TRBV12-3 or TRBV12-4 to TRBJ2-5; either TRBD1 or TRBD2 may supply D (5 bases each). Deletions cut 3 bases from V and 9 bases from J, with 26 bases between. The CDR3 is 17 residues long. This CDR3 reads CASSLARARPLRGAQYF. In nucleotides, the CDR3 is TGTGCCAGCAGTTTGGCCCGGGCGCGACCTCTAAGAGGGGCCCAGTACTTC.

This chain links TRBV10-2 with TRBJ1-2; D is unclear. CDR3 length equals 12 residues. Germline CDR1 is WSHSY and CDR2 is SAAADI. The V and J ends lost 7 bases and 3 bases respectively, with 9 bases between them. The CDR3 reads CASKEGDYGYTF. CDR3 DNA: TGCGCCAGCAAGGAGGGCGACTATGGCTACACCTTC.

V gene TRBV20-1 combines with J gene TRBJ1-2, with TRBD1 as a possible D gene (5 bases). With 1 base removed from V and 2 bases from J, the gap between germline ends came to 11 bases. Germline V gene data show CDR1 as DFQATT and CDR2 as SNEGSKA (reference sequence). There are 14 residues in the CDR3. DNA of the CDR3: TGCAGTGCTAGAGGGTTGCGGGGGAACTATGGCTACACCTTC. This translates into CSARGLRGNYGYTF.

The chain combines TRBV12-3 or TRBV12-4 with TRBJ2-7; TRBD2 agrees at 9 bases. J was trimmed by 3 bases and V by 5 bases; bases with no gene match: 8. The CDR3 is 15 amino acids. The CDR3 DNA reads TGTGCCAGCAGTCTCCCGGGACTAGCTTTCTACGAGCAGTACTTC. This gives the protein CASSLPGLAFYEQYF.

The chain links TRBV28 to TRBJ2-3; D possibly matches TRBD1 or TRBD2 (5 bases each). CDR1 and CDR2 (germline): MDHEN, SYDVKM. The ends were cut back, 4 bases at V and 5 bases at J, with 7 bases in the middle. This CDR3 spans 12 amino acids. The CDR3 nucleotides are TGTGCCAGCAGTTCGGGGCTAGATACGCAGTATTTT. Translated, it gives CASSSGLDTQYF.

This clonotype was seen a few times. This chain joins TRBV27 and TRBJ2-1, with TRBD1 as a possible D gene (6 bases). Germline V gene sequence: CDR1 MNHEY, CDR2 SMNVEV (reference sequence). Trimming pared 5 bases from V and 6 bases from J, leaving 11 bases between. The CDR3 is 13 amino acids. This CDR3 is CASSGKGVNEQFF. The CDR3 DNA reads TGTGCCAGCAGTGGGAAGGGGGTCAATGAGCAGTTCTTC.

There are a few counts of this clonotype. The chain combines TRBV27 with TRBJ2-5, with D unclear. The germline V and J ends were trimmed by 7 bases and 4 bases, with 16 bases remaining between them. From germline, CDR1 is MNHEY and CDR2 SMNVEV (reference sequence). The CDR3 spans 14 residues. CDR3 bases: TGTGCCAGCATGGTCAAAGGGCCTAGAGAGACCCAGTACTTC. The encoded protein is CASMVKGPRETQYF.

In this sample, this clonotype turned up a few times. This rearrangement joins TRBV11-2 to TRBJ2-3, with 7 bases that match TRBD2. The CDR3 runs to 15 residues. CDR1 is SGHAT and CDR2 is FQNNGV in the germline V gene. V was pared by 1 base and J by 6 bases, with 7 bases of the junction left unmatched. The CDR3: CASSLGRGVYDTQYF. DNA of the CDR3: TGTGCCAGCAGCTTAGGCCGGGGGGTATATGATACGCAGTATTTT.

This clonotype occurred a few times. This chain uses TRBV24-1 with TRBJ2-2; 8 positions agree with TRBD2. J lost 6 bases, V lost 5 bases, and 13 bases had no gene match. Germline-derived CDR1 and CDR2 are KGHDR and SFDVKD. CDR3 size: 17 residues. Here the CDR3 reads CATSAVAGRSDSGELFF. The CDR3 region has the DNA TGTGCCACCAGTGCGGTAGCGGGAAGGAGTGATTCCGGGGAGCTGTTTTTT.

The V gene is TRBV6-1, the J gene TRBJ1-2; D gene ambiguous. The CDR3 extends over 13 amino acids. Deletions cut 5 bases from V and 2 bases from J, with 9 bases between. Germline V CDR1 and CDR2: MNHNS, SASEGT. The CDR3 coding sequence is TGTGCCAGCAGTCGGGGTGGGAACTATGGCTACACCTTC. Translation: CASSRGGNYGYTF.

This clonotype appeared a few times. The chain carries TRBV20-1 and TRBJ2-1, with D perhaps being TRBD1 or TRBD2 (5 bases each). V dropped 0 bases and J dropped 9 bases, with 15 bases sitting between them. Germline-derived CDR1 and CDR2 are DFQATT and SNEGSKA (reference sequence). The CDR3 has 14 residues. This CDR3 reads CSARDSHRGTEQFF. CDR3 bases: TGCAGTGCTAGAGACAGCCACCGGGGCACTGAGCAGTTCTTC.

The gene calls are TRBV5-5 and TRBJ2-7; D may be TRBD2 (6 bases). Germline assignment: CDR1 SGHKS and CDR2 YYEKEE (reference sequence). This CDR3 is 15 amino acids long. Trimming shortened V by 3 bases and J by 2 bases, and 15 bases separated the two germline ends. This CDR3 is CASSWRGEVAYEQYF. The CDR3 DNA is TGTGCCAGCAGCTGGAGAGGGGAGGTCGCCTACGAGCAGTACTTC.

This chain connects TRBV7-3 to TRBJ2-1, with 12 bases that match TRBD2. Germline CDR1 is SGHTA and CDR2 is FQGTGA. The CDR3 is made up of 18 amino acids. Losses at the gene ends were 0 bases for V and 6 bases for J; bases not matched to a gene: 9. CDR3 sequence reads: CASSLTGPGLAGSNEQFF. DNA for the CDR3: TGTGCCAGCAGCTTAACTGGCCCGGGACTAGCGGGTAGCAATGAGCAGTTCTTC.